The 22 T cell receptor beta chains listed next were all sequenced from one sample in a study of cytotoxic CD8 clonotypes in ibrutinib-treated CLL. Sequenced by immunoSEQ multiplex PCR; TCRdb stores in-frame clones only, minus some. The data show approximately 150,000 clones, approximately 80% seen once. Here the sequenced sample was PBMCs, taken after 24 months of ibrutinib treatment. Receptors were obtained from a human donor with chronic lymphocytic leukemia.

V is TRBV5-4 and J is TRBJ2-1; a possible D gene is TRBD2 (6 bases). This CDR3 contains 14 residues. Germline CDR1 is SGHNT and CDR2 is YYREEE (reference sequence). V was shortened by 0 bases and J by 7 bases, with 11 bases between the two germline ends. CDR3 bases: TGTGCCAGCAGCTTGGACCCCGCGGGGAATGAGCAGTTCTTC. Translated, it gives CASSLDPAGNEQFF.

This chain uses TRBV5-5 with TRBJ2-1; 12 nucleotides align to TRBD2. Germline CDR1 is SGHKS and CDR2 is YYEKEE (reference sequence). The CDR3 runs to 17 residues. The V gene end was trimmed by 4 bases and the J gene end by 4 bases; junction bases not matched to a gene: 9. The CDR3 is CASSRLAGALLYNEQFF. The CDR3 DNA sequence: TGTGCCAGCAGCCGACTAGCGGGGGCCCTACTTTACAATGAGCAGTTCTTC.

The V and J genes are TRBV11-2 and TRBJ1-1; D is ambiguous. Germline loops: CDR1 SGHAT, CDR2 FQNNGV. The CDR3 loop spans 15 amino acids. Trimming cost V 4 bases and J 1 base, with 13 bases left between them. The chain's CDR3 is CASSSLWRTNTEAFF. The CDR3 DNA reads TGTGCCAGCAGCTCCCTTTGGCGGACGAACACTGAAGCTTTCTTT.

This chain joins TRBV15 and TRBJ2-1; D call uncertain. From germline, CDR1 is LNHNV and CDR2 YYDKDF (reference sequence). The CDR3 consists of 15 residues. The V gene lost 1 base and the J gene lost 0 bases, with 7 bases spanning the gap. CDR3 loop: CATSRGDSSYNEQFF. For the CDR3, the DNA is TGTGCCACCAGCAGAGGGGATAGCTCCTACAATGAGCAGTTCTTC.

The CDR3 sequence is CAISESGRGNTEAFF. The CDR3 DNA sequence: TGTGCCATCAGTGAGTCCGGAAGGGGCAACACTGAAGCTTTCTTT. The chain carries TRBV10-3 and TRBJ1-1; tentatively, D is TRBD1 (5 bases). This CDR3 has 15 residues. The germline V gene encodes CDR1 ENHRY and CDR2 SYGVKD. Trimming removed 0 bases from V and 2 bases from J, with 10 bases in between.

The rearrangement uses TRBV6-5 and TRBJ2-5; no reliable D call. This CDR3 spans 12 amino acids. Trimming pared 0 bases from V and 5 bases from J, leaving 4 bases between. The germline V gene encodes CDR1 MNHEY and CDR2 SVGAGI. CDR3 in amino acids: CASSYSMETQYF. In DNA form, the CDR3 reads TGTGCCAGCAGTTACTCGATGGAGACCCAGTACTTC.

The chain uses TRBV5-1 and TRBJ1-1, with a weak D call TRBD1 (6 bases). Trimming pared 2 bases from V and 7 bases from J, leaving 18 bases between. CDR3 length: 15 residues. Germline V gives CDR1 SGHRS, CDR2 YFSETQ. This chain's CDR3 is CASSLQGRRGGEAFF. CDR3 bases: TGCGCCAGCAGCTTACAGGGTCGAAGAGGGGGTGAAGCTTTCTTT. Combining the CDR3 with reference TRBV5-1 and TRBJ1-1 gives the whole variable domain KAGVTQTPRYLIKTRGQQVTLSCSPISGHRSVSWYQQTPGQGLQFLFEYFSETQRNKGNFPGRFSGRQFSNSRSEMNVSTLELGDSALYLCASSLQGRRGGEAFFGQGTRLTVV.

The chain has TRBV19 and TRBJ2-3, with D maybe TRBD1 (5 bases). The CDR3 loop spans 15 amino acids. Trimming cost V 3 bases and J 2 bases, with 12 bases left between them. Germline assignment: CDR1 LNHDA and CDR2 SQIVND (reference sequence). The CDR3: CASSIGAGYTDTQYF. CDR3 bases: TGTGCCAGTAGTATTGGGGCAGGGTACACAGATACGCAGTATTTT.

The rearrangement uses TRBV5-1 and TRBJ2-2, with D perhaps being TRBD1 or TRBD2 (7 bases each). This CDR3 has 15 amino acids. Trimming stripped 6 bases from V and 3 bases from J, with 15 bases between. Per germline, CDR1 SGHRS and CDR2 YFSETQ. Here the CDR3 reads CASTRGGVHTGELFF. For the CDR3, the DNA is TGCGCCAGCACCAGGGGGGGAGTACACACCGGGGAGCTGTTTTTT.

The chain couples TRBV19 to TRBJ1-2, with D tentatively TRBD1 (5 bases). Germline CDR1 LNHDA, CDR2 SQIVND (reference sequence). The CDR3 extends over 13 amino acids. Trimming took 5 bases from V and 4 from J, leaving 11 bases between them. This chain's CDR3 is CASSSGTLYGYTF. The DNA of the CDR3 is TGTGCCAGTAGTTCTGGGACCCTCTATGGCTACACCTTC. The full variable domain, its missing parts supplied by reference TRBV19 and TRBJ1-2, is DGGITQSPKYLFRKEGQNVTLSCEQNLNHDAMYWYRQDPGQGLRLIYYSQIVNDFQKGDIAEGYSVSREKKESFPLTVTSAQKNPTAFYLCASSSGTLYGYTFGSGTRLTVV.

V gene TRBV6-1 combines with J gene TRBJ1-2; D gene unclear. The V end lost 3 bases, the J end lost 0 bases, and 17 bases lay between the germline ends. The CDR3 spans 17 residues. CDR1 MNHNS and CDR2 SASEGT come from the germline V gene. The CDR3: CASSDHIVAGTNYGYTF. CDR3 DNA sequence: TGTGCCAGCAGTGACCACATAGTAGCCGGGACTAACTATGGCTACACCTTC.

The V gene is TRBV11-3, the J gene TRBJ2-7; 10 bases line up with TRBD2. The germline V gene encodes CDR1 SGHNT and CDR2 YENEEA. J lost 0 bases, V lost 7 bases, and 9 bases had no gene match. The CDR3 is 16 residues long. DNA of the CDR3: TGTGCCAGCAAAACAGCGGGGGGGCAAAGCTCCTACGAGCAGTACTTC. It specifies CASKTAGGQSSYEQYF.

The V and J genes are TRBV11-2 and TRBJ2-1; 10 bases map to TRBD2. V was pared by 5 bases and J by 7 bases, with 11 bases of the junction left unmatched. Germline CDR1 is SGHAT and CDR2 is FQNNGV. CDR3 length: 16 residues. CDR3 bases: TGTGCCAGCAGCCCACGGGGGACTAGCGCCAGTAATGAGCAGTTCTTC. Amino acids: CASSPRGTSASNEQFF.

In this sample, this clone turned up a few times. This chain uses TRBV2 with TRBJ1-1; weak D call: TRBD1 (6 bases). The CDR3 length is 10 residues. Germline CDR1 reads SNHLY; CDR2 reads FYNNEI. V lost 5 bases and J lost 10, with 8 bases in between. CDR3 amino acids: CASSRTAAFF. The CDR3, as DNA: TGTGCCAGCAGTCGGACAGCAGCTTTCTTT.

The rearrangement joins TRBV11-1 to TRBJ1-1, with D possibly TRBD1 on 5 matching bases. Trimming left V 5 bases short and J 4 bases short, with 8 bases between. Germline CDR1 and CDR2: SGHAT and FQDESV (reference sequence). The CDR3 spans 12 residues. CDR3 amino acids: CASSLTATEAFF. CDR3 nucleotides: TGTGCCAGCAGCCTGACAGCCACTGAAGCTTTCTTT. Looking up the rest from reference TRBV11-1 and TRBJ1-1 gives the full variable domain: EAEVAQSPRYKITEKSQAVAFWCDPISGHATLYWYRQILGQGPELLVQFQDESVVDDSQLPKDRFSAERLKGVDSTLKIQPAELGDSAMYLCASSLTATEAFFGQGTRLTVV.

This rearrangement joins TRBV7-3 to TRBJ1-1; no clear D gene. Germline V gives CDR1 SGHTA, CDR2 FQGTGA. Deletions cut 0 bases from V and 1 base from J, with 6 bases between. This CDR3 has 14 amino acids. The CDR3 nucleotides are TGTGCCAGCAGCTTAACTCTTGGGAACACTGAAGCTTTCTTT. The encoded protein is CASSLTLGNTEAFF.

This clone was seen more than once but under ten times. The chain recombines TRBV6-1 with TRBJ1-1; D is undetermined. This CDR3 is built from 16 residues. Looked up from germline, CDR1 is MNHNS and CDR2 is SASEGT. The V end was cut by 3 bases, the J end by 1 base, with 15 bases between. CDR3: CASSEFISLQNTEAFF. The CDR3 nucleotides are TGTGCCAGCAGTGAGTTTATTTCACTCCAGAACACTGAAGCTTTCTTT.

The chain carries TRBV2 and TRBJ1-6, with D possibly TRBD1 on 5 matching bases. Germline V gene lookup returns CDR1 SNHLY and CDR2 FYNNEI. V gave up 2 bases and J gave up 10 bases, with 12 bases separating them. The CDR3 runs 14 residues. The CDR3 here is CASSEWQGVSPLHF. The CDR3 bases are TGTGCCAGCAGTGAATGGCAGGGCGTATCACCCCTCCACTTT.

This chain connects TRBV18 to TRBJ2-3; D gene unclear. CDR1 and CDR2 (germline): KGHSH, LQKENI. Trimming removed 0 bases at V and 3 bases at J, with 13 bases between. The CDR3 has 16 residues. CDR3 DNA: TGTGCCAGCTCACCACCTTTAGGCGCGGAAACAGATACGCAGTATTTT. The encoded protein is CASSPPLGAETDTQYF.

The genes are TRBV6-5 and TRBJ1-5, with 7 bases aligning to TRBD1. The CDR3 extends over 15 amino acids. The J segment lost 2 bases and the V segment lost 5 bases, leaving 6 bases of the junction unmatched. The germline V gene has CDR1 MNHEY and CDR2 SVGAGI. The CDR3 DNA follows: TGTGCCAGCAGTAGAACAGGGGCCCGCAATCAGCCCCAGCATTTT. Amino acid sequence: CASSRTGARNQPQHF.

This clone was counted once. This rearrangement joins TRBV6-1 to TRBJ1-5; no definite D call. CDR3 size: 14 residues. Germline CDR1 and CDR2: MNHNS and SASEGT. V was shortened by 4 bases and J by 1 base, with 8 bases between the two germline ends. CDR3 residues: CASSALGSNQPQHF. CDR3 coding DNA: TGTGCCAGCAGTGCCCTAGGAAGCAATCAGCCCCAGCATTTT.

J is TRBJ1-1 and V is TRBV6-1; 9 bases line up with TRBD1. CDR3 size: 14 residues. Germline V gene sequence: CDR1 MNHNS, CDR2 SASEGT. The V gene end was trimmed by 6 bases and the J gene end by 6 bases; junction bases not matched to a gene: 8. The CDR3 DNA sequence: TGTGCCAGCAGGGGGGGACAGGGAAATTCTGAAGCTTTCTTT. Protein product: CASRGGQGNSEAFF.